This TCR beta chain is from a study of blood T cell repertoires in COVID-19 (dated by TCRdb to 2020 to 2022). A note on the overall study: The collaborator samples originated in the United States, Italy and Spain and spanned the acute and convalescent phases of COVID-19. The prospective study material was composed of cDNA or gDNA derived from T cells, B-cell-depleted T cells, or PBMCs. Subjects who had been exposed to COVID-19, were actively infected with it, or had recovered from it provided the deeply sampled blood TCRbeta repertoires that made up the dataset. The repertoires were made available in a free public database intended to serve as a resource for research on the immune response to SARS-CoV-2. The samples were drawn from the first 160 participants of the ongoing ImmuneRACE study and from 950 to 1,500 subjects provided by 6 global collaborators. The sample metadata nearly always contained a de-identified subject ID, COVID-19 status, age in years and sex. Where HLA class I and class II types were available, the types were taken from metadata supplied by the sample provider, not from assay-based typing. What the study reported, not specific to this receptor: Clinical and demographic metadata were provided uncurated, with the amount varying by source and participant.

TCRbeta CDR3 regions were amplified from genomic DNA by means of the immunoSEQ Assay, a bias-controlled multiplex PCR. In the paper's pipeline: The number of nucleated cells in each sample was estimated from the amplification of reference gene primers within the assay. To quantify the absolute abundance of each unique TCRbeta CDR3 rearrangement, sequence reads were collapsed and filtered. For each sample, productive Simpson clonality was calculated by taking the square root of Simpson's diversity index across productive rearrangements. This is the immuneACCESS table as TCRdb keeps it, with only in-frame sequences that have V and J called. A part of the clones is gone; compared with another copy, unresolved V genes explain less than half, and the rest is unexplained. D and trimming come from the DNA, and the V and J calls and clone size come from that table. Present in this sample are fewer than 120,000 clones, around 89% of which were seen just once. Of the sample, about 3.5% falls within the top ten clones.

Remarks on this clone: Its antigen is still unknown. Base qualities were left out, and no much larger clone turns up one base away.

The germline V gene specifies SGHAT as CDR1 and FQNNGV as CDR2. There are 13 amino acids in the CDR3, from cysteine to phenylalanine inclusive. Kept here is only the CDR3 DNA, which spans 39 bases and is read in frame from base 1. Trimming takes 2 bases off V and 8 bases off J; junction bases not matched to a gene: 3. The collaborating institutions used their own protocols to collect whole blood in K2EDTA tubes. For TCRbeta analysis, collaborator samples were shipped as frozen whole blood, as isolated PBMCs, or as DNA extracted from either sample type. This receptor was taken from a woman aged 50 to 65 with acute or convalescent COVID-19. The sample consisted of peripheral blood. The chain was built from TRBV11-2 and TRBJ2-1, with TRBD2 matching 7 junction bases. The base sequence is TGTGCCAGCAGCTTAATTCTAGCGGATGAGCAGTTCTTC. This encodes CASSLILADEQFF.